The clone carrying this T cell receptor beta chain has only a few counts. Its specificity is unknown. This record belongs to a study of T cell repertoires in cytomegalovirus infection. Study context: Both CMV infection and a matching HLA type were indicated by public TCR beta signatures.

After removal of 0 bases from V and 3 bases from J, the junction contained 6 bases not matched to a gene. This CDR3 spans 17 amino acids. CDR1 is SGHNT and CDR2 is YYREEE in the germline V gene (reference sequence). Study-level points and caveats: The response measured ex vivo was dominated by TCR beta clonotypes (HLA-C-restricted and CMV-specific). Summed frequency of public TCR beta families distinguished CMV carriers with the relevant HLA.

One entry per CDR3 protein results from TCRdb running MiXCR on the reads. The table has around 450,000 distinct CDR3 sequences, 25% to 40% seen once. The receptor was derived from a human donor in good health (CMV status not recorded). Some clones in this sample may be carry-over from other donors' samples. This chain uses TRBV5-4 with TRBJ2-3; 11 bases match TRBD2. The source material was PBMCs. The DNA of the CDR3 is TGTGCCAGCAGCTTGGCTGTGGTAGCGGGGGGGACAGATACGCAGTATTTT. Translating gives CASSLAVVAGGTDTQYF.